The 28 T cell receptor beta chains listed next were all sequenced from one sample in a study of cytomegalovirus exposure and HLA in healthy donors. With 60 Vbeta and 13 Jbeta primers, the PCR was carried out. This table comes from immunoSEQ multiplex PCR, and its TCRdb copy is limited to in-frame clones, with some not included. The repertoire holds around 89,000 clones, about 85% seen once, with approximately 1.1% in the top ten. Sample: PBMCs. The receptor source for this set is a girl aged 2 to 9 in good health and CMV-seropositive.

The chain recombines TRBV25-1 with TRBJ2-6; the match to TRBD1 covers 7 bases. CDR1 is MGHDK and CDR2 is SYGVNS in the germline V gene. CDR3 length: 15 amino acids. V shed 5 bases and J 3 bases; nucleotides not matched to a gene: 4. The DNA of the CDR3 is TGTGCCAGCAGTTCAACAGGGGTTGGGGCCAACGTCCTGACTTTC. Translating it yields CASSSTGVGANVLTF. The full variable domain, in which reference TRBV25-1 and TRBJ2-6 provide the parts outside the CDR3, is EADIYQTPRYLVIGTGKKITLECSQTMGHDKMYWYQQDPGMELHLIHYSYGVNSTEKGDLSSESTVSRIRTEHFPLTLESARPSHTSQYLCASSSTGVGANVLTFGAGSRLTVL.

CDR3 amino acids: CASRNLLDSPYEQYF. CDR3 coding DNA: TGTGCCAGCAGAAATCTACTAGATTCTCCCTACGAGCAGTACTTC. The rearrangement uses TRBV6-5 and TRBJ2-7; D perhaps matches TRBD2 (5 bases). The CDR3 has 15 residues. The germline V gene has CDR1 MNHEY and CDR2 SVGAGI. Trimming removed 6 bases from V and 2 bases from J, with 17 bases in between.

Here the CDR3 reads CASSYSEMNTEAFF. DNA of the CDR3: TGTGCCAGCAGTTACTCCGAGATGAACACTGAAGCTTTCTTT. J is TRBJ1-1 and V is TRBV6-6; D gene ambiguous. The V end lost 0 bases, the J end lost 0 bases, and 5 bases lay between the germline ends. Germline lookup yields CDR1 MNHNY and CDR2 SVGAGI (reference sequence). The CDR3 has 14 residues.

J is TRBJ1-1 and V is TRBV27, with TRBD1 matching 7 bases. The J segment lost 1 base and the V segment lost 6 bases, leaving 8 bases of the junction unmatched. This CDR3 region has 15 residues. Per the germline V gene, CDR1 is MNHEY and CDR2 is SMNVEV (reference sequence). The CDR3 is CASRPLYRGNTEAFF. The CDR3 DNA is TGTGCCAGCAGACCGCTCTACAGGGGGAACACTGAAGCTTTCTTT.

This chain uses TRBV30 with TRBJ2-7; D perhaps matches TRBD2 (6 bases). Germline V lookup: CDR1 GTSNPN, CDR2 SVGIG (reference sequence). Trimming pared 0 bases from V and 3 bases from J, leaving 9 bases between. CDR3 length equals 13 residues. CDR3 in amino acids: CAWSVGGNYEQYF. In DNA form, the CDR3 reads TGTGCCTGGAGTGTTGGGGGGAACTACGAGCAGTACTTC.

The CDR3 nucleotides are TGTGCCAGCAGTTACTCGAATGCGAACTCACCCCTCCACTTT. It specifies CASSYSNANSPLHF. The chain combines TRBV6-5 with TRBJ1-6; unclear D gene. This CDR3 comprises 14 residues. Trimming took 0 bases from V and 10 from J, leaving 10 bases between them. Germline loops: CDR1 MNHEY, CDR2 SVGAGI.

The V and J genes are TRBV18 and TRBJ2-1; D unresolved. Germline V gene data show CDR1 as KGHSH and CDR2 as LQKENI. V lost 2 bases to trimming and J lost 6 bases, with 8 bases between them. The CDR3 is 13 residues long. The CDR3 nucleotides are TGTGCCAGCTCACCATTGCAAGCCAATGAGCAGTTCTTC. Translated: CASSPLQANEQFF. Filled out from reference TRBV18 and TRBJ2-1, the complete variable domain reads NAGVMQNPRHLVRRRGQEARLRCSPMKGHSHVYWYRQLPEEGLKFMVYLQKENIIDESGMPKERFSAEFPKEGPSILRIQQVVRGDSAAYFCASSPLQANEQFFGPGTRLTVL.

The V gene is TRBV6-5, the J gene TRBJ1-1, with D unresolved. Deletions cut 6 bases from V and 5 bases from J, with 10 bases between. CDR1 and CDR2 (germline): MNHEY, SVGAGI. This CDR3 contains 12 residues. The CDR3 sequence is CASRERGTEAFF. CDR3 sequence (DNA): TGTGCCAGCAGGGAGAGAGGAACTGAAGCTTTCTTT.

The rearrangement uses TRBV4-3 and TRBJ2-1, with TRBD2 matching over 9 bases. The CDR3 runs 20 residues. V lost 0 bases, J lost 4 bases, and 16 bases stayed unmatched. Germline-derived CDR1 and CDR2 are LGHNA and YSLEER. The CDR3 region is CASSQDNLAGLSGRYNEQFF. The CDR3 bases are TGCGCCAGCAGCCAAGATAATCTAGCGGGACTGAGTGGGCGGTACAATGAGCAGTTCTTC.

The sample holds a few counts of this clone. The chain is built from TRBV7-9 and TRBJ1-2; D gene ambiguous. The CDR3 is made up of 12 amino acids. V was cut by 5 bases and J by 8 bases, with 12 bases left in between. In germline, CDR1 is SEHNR, CDR2 FQNEAQ (reference sequence). The CDR3 nucleotides are TGTGCCAGCAGCGACCCCCCACAGGGCTACACCTTC. Its protein is CASSDPPQGYTF.

The chain recombines TRBV7-8 with TRBJ2-1; D call uncertain. The germline V gene encodes CDR1 SGHVS and CDR2 FQNEAQ. Deletions cut 3 bases from V and 0 bases from J, with 12 bases between. The CDR3 length is 16 residues. In DNA, the CDR3 is TGTGCCAGCAGCTTTAACTTACTGAGCTCCTACAATGAGCAGTTCTTC. It encodes CASSFNLLSSYNEQFF. Combining the CDR3 with reference TRBV7-8 and TRBJ2-1 gives the whole variable domain GAGVSQSPRYKVAKRGQDVALRCDPISGHVSLFWYQQALGQGPEFLTYFQNEAQLDKSGLPSDRFFAERPEGSVSTLKIQRTQQEDSAVYLCASSFNLLSSYNEQFFGPGTRLTVL.

This chain connects TRBV11-2 to TRBJ1-5; 7 bases are a match to TRBD1. The CDR3 is 14 amino acids. The V gene end was trimmed by 3 bases and the J gene end by 5 bases; junction bases not matched to a gene: 4. Germline lookup yields CDR1 SGHAT and CDR2 FQNNGV. CDR3 loop: CASSFNTGDQPQHF. The DNA for the CDR3 is TGTGCCAGCAGCTTTAATACAGGGGATCAGCCCCAGCATTTT.

The chain joins TRBV28 to TRBJ2-7; D possibly corresponds to TRBD2 (6 bases). CDR3 length: 16 amino acids. The V end was cut by 6 bases, the J end by 3 bases, with 21 bases between. In germline, CDR1 is MDHEN, CDR2 SYDVKM. The CDR3 region has the DNA TGTGCCAGCAGCCTGGGTCCCACCGGGACTTACTACGAGCAGTACTTC. Its translation: CASSLGPTGTYYEQYF.

The CDR3 loop is CASSLTGLGDQPQHF. DNA of the CDR3: TGTGCCAGCAGTTTAACGGGACTTGGGGATCAGCCCCAGCATTTT. V and J are TRBV28 and TRBJ1-5; D might be TRBD1 (5 bases). Looked up from germline, CDR1 is MDHEN and CDR2 is SYDVKM. The CDR3 has 15 amino acids. With 2 bases removed from V and 5 bases from J, the gap between germline ends came to 13 bases. Looking up the rest from reference TRBV28 and TRBJ1-5 gives the full variable domain: DVKVTQSSRYLVKRTGEKVFLECVQDMDHENMFWYRQDPGLGLRLIYFSYDVKMKEKGDIPEGYSVSREKKERFSLILESASTNQTSMYLCASSLTGLGDQPQHFGDGTRLSIL.

The V and J genes are TRBV14 and TRBJ2-3; D remains unclear. This CDR3 spans 12 amino acids. The V gene's germline CDR1 is SGHDN and CDR2 FVKESK. Trimming left V 3 bases short and J 2 bases short, with 3 bases between. DNA for the CDR3: TGTGCCAGCAGCCATATCACAGATACGCAGTATTTT. Its translation is CASSHITDTQYF.

This rearrangement joins TRBV10-1 to TRBJ2-7; 9 nucleotides agree with TRBD1. This CDR3 region has 15 residues. The V gene's germline CDR1 is WNHNN and CDR2 SYGVQD (reference sequence). V gave up 3 bases and J gave up 5 bases; unmatched junction bases: 8. The CDR3 is CASSEQGAGRNEQYF. The CDR3 DNA is TGCGCCAGCAGTGAACAGGGGGCTGGGAGGAACGAGCAGTACTTC.

The CDR3 DNA follows: TGTGCCAGCAGTTACGCGGACAGGGTCCTGGTCGGCTACACCTTC. It specifies CASSYADRVLVGYTF. This chain uses TRBV6-5 with TRBJ1-2; 8 positions match TRBD1. This CDR3 is built from 15 residues. Germline CDR1 reads MNHEY; CDR2 reads SVGAGI. With 2 bases clipped from V and 8 bases from J, the junction kept 10 bases outside the gene matches.

Here the CDR3 reads CASSEGTGYQPQHF. The CDR3 DNA follows: TGTGCCAGCAGCGAGGGGACAGGGTATCAGCCCCAGCATTTT. The chain recombines TRBV6-5 with TRBJ1-5; 9 bases fit TRBD1. The V gene's germline CDR1 is MNHEY and CDR2 SVGAGI. The CDR3 totals 14 residues. Trimming took 6 bases from V and 5 from J; bases not matched to a gene: 5.

Of note for this clone: One junction end does not reproduce the germline sequence, and a read error may be involved. This rearrangement joins TRBV6-1 to TRBJ2-7, with D possibly being TRBD2 (6 bases). Germline V gene sequence: CDR1 MNHNS, CDR2 SASEGT. The CDR3 spans 17 residues. The CDR3 sequence: CASSQARLGALVYEQYF. CDR3 sequence (DNA): TGTGCCAGCAGTCAAGCTCGACTAGGGGCCCTAGTCTACGAGCAGTACTTC.

The chain links TRBV28 to TRBJ2-6; D is unclear. Trimming took off 3 bases at V and 1 base at J, with 13 bases between the two ends. Germline-derived CDR1 and CDR2 are MDHEN and SYDVKM. CDR3 length equals 17 residues. The CDR3 sequence is CASSLGHLLSGANVLTF. In DNA form, the CDR3 reads TGTGCCAGCAGTTTGGGCCACCTCCTATCTGGGGCCAACGTCCTGACTTTC.

The chain carries TRBV15 and TRBJ2-7, with D hard to call. This CDR3 comprises 12 residues. Trimming removed 0 bases at V and 3 bases at J, with 3 bases between. Germline V gene lookup returns CDR1 LNHNV and CDR2 YYDKDF (reference sequence). The CDR3 region has the DNA TGTGCCACCAGCAGAGACCACTACGAGCAGTACTTC. Protein: CATSRDHYEQYF.

The CDR3 protein is CATYQNIQYF. Here the CDR3 DNA reads TGCGCCACCTATCAAAACATTCAGTACTTC. The gene calls are TRBV10-2 and TRBJ2-4, with D hard to call. The CDR3 is 10 residues long. CDR1 is WSHSY and CDR2 is SAAADI in the germline V gene. Trimming took 10 bases from V and 5 from J, leaving 6 bases between them.

The V gene is TRBV19, the J gene TRBJ1-4; 11 nucleotides agree with TRBD1. CDR1 LNHDA and CDR2 SQIVND come from the germline V gene (reference sequence). The CDR3 sequence is 19 residues long. The J segment lost 0 bases and the V segment lost 5 bases, leaving 11 bases of the junction unmatched. This chain's CDR3 is CASSLSRTGGTATNEKLFF. The CDR3, as DNA: TGTGCCAGTAGTCTTTCTCGGACAGGGGGCACTGCAACTAATGAAAAACTGTTTTTT.

The chain links TRBV4-1 to TRBJ2-3, with 10 bases that match TRBD2. The CDR3 is made up of 16 amino acids. Germline assignment: CDR1 MGHRA and CDR2 YSYEKL. V was pared by 1 base and J by 2 bases, with 3 bases of the junction left unmatched. The CDR3 loop reads CASSQGLAGITDTQYF. The CDR3 coding sequence is TGCGCCAGCAGCCAAGGACTAGCGGGCATCACAGATACGCAGTATTTT.

The chain employs TRBV29-1 and TRBJ2-1; perhaps TRBD1 as D (6 bases). The CDR3 loop spans 14 amino acids. The V and J ends lost 6 bases and 1 base respectively, with 13 bases between them. The V gene's germline CDR1 is SQVTM and CDR2 ANQGSEA. CDR3 sequence (DNA): TGCAGCGTGGACAGATTAGGGTCCTACAATGAGCAGTTCTTC. Translation gives CSVDRLGSYNEQFF.

The V and J genes are TRBV19 and TRBJ2-5; 8 nucleotides align to TRBD2. Germline CDR1 LNHDA, CDR2 SQIVND (reference sequence). The J segment lost 4 bases and the V segment lost 6 bases, leaving 7 bases of the junction unmatched. The CDR3 covers 14 residues. The CDR3 reads CASRAGTSGETQYF. The CDR3 region has the DNA TGTGCCAGTAGGGCCGGGACTAGTGGAGAGACCCAGTACTTC.

This clone was seen once. The V and J genes are TRBV19 and TRBJ2-1; D is perhaps TRBD2 (6 bases). CDR3 length equals 13 residues. V was trimmed by 1 base and J by 10 bases, leaving 11 bases between them. In germline, CDR1 is LNHDA, CDR2 SQIVND (reference sequence). The CDR3 here is CASSIGSGREQFF. CDR3 sequence (DNA): TGTGCCAGTAGTATAGGCAGCGGGCGCGAGCAGTTCTTC.

The chain is built from TRBV25-1 and TRBJ2-5; 10 nucleotides align to TRBD1. There are 15 residues in the CDR3. J was trimmed by 4 bases and V by 1 base; bases with no gene match: 3. Germline assignment: CDR1 MGHDK and CDR2 SYGVNS. The CDR3 coding sequence is TGTGCCAGCAGTGAATTGGGACAGGGGATAGAGACCCAGTACTTC. Its translation: CASSELGQGIETQYF.